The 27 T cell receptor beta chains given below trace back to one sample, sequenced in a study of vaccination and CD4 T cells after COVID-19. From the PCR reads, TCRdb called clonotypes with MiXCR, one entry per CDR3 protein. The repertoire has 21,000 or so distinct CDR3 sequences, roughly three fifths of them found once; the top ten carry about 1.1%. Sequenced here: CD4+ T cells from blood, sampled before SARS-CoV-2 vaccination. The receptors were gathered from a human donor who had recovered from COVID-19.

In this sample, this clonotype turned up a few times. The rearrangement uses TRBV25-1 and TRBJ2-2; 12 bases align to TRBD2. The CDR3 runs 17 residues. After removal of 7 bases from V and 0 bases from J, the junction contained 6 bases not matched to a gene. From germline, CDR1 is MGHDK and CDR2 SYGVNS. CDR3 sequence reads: CASNRLAGAANTGELFF. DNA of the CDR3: TGTGCCAGCAACCGACTAGCGGGAGCCGCGAACACCGGGGAGCTGTTTTTT.

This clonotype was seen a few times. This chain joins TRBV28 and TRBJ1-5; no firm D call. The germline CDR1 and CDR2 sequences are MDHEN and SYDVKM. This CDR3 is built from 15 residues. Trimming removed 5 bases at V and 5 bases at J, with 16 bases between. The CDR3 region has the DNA TGTGCCAGCAGTCCGCAAGGACGGGATGATCAGCCCCAGCATTTT. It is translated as CASSPQGRDDQPQHF.

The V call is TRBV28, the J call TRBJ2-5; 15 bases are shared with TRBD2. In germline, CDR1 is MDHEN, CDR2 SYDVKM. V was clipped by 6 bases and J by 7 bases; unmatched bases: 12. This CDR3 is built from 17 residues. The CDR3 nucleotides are TGTGCCAGCAGGGGACTAGCGGGAGGCATTCGTCGAGGGACCCAGTACTTC. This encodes CASRGLAGGIRRGTQYF. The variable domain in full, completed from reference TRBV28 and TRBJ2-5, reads DVKVTQSSRYLVKRTGEKVFLECVQDMDHENMFWYRQDPGLGLRLIYFSYDVKMKEKGDIPEGYSVSREKKERFSLILESASTNQTSMYLCASRGLAGGIRRGTQYFGPGTRLLVL.

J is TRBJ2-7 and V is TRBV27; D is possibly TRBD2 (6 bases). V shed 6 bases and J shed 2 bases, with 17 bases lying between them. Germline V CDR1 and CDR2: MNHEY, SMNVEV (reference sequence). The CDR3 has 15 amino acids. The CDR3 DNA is TGTGCCAGCAGAATCCCGACTAGTAGCGCCTACGAGCAGTACTTC. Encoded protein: CASRIPTSSAYEQYF.

As DNA, the CDR3 is TGTGCCAGCAGCTTAGTTGCGACAGGGTACGGAAACACCATATATTTT. Amino acids: CASSLVATGYGNTIYF. V gene TRBV7-2 combines with J gene TRBJ1-3, with 7 bases aligning to TRBD1. Germline CDR1 SGHTA, CDR2 FQGNSA. J lost 4 bases, V lost 1 base, and 7 bases had no gene match. The CDR3 extends over 16 amino acids.

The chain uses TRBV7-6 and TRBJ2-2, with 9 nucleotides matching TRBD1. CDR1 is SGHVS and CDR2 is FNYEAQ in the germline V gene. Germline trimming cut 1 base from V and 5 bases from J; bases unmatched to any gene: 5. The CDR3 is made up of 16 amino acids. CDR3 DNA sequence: TGTGCCAGCAGCTTAGGTGTAGGGACAGGGACCGGGGAGCTGTTTTTT. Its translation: CASSLGVGTGTGELFF.

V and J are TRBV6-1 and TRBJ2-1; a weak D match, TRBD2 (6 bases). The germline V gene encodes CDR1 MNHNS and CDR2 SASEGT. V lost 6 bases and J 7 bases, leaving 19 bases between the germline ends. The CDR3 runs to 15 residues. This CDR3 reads CASRPRSGGYNEQFF. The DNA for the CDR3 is TGTGCCAGCAGACCGCGGTCTGGGGGGTATAATGAGCAGTTCTTC.

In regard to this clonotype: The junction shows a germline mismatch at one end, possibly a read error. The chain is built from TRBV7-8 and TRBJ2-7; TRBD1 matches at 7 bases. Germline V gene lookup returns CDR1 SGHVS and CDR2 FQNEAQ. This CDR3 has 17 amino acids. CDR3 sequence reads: CASGLSFGTAASYEQYF. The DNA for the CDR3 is TGTGCCAGCGGCTTAAGCTTCGGGACAGCCGCGTCCTACGAGCAGTACTTC.

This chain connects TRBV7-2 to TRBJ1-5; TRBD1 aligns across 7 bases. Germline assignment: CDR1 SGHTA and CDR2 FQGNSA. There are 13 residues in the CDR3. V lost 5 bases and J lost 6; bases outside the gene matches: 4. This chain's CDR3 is CASSPDRVQPQHF. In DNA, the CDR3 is TGTGCCAGCAGCCCCGACAGGGTTCAGCCCCAGCATTTT.

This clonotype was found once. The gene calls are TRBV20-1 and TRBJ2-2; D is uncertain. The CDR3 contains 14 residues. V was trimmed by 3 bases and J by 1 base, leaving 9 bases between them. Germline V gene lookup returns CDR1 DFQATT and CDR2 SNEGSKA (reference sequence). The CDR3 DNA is TGCAGTGCTAGTGGTGGTTGGAACACCGGGGAGCTGTTTTTT. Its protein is CSASGGWNTGELFF.

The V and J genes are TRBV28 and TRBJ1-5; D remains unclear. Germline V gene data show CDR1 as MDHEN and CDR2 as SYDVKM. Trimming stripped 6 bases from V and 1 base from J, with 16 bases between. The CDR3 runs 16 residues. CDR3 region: CASSPLRAASNQPQHF. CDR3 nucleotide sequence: TGTGCCAGCAGCCCCCTTAGGGCAGCAAGCAATCAGCCCCAGCATTTT.

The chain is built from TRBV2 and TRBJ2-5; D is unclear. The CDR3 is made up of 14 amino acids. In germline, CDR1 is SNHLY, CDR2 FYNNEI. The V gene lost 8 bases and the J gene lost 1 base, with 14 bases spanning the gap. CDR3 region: CASGGLLGQETQYF. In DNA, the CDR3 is TGTGCCAGCGGTGGGCTGCTAGGCCAAGAGACCCAGTACTTC.

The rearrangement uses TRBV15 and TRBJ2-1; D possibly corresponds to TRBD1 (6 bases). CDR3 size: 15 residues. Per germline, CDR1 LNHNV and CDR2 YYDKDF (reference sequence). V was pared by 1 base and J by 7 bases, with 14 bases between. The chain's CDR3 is CATSRVAGVGNEQFF. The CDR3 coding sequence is TGTGCCACCAGCAGAGTTGCAGGGGTGGGTAATGAGCAGTTCTTC. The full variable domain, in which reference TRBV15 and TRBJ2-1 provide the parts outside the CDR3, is DAMVIQNPRYQVTQFGKPVTLSCSQTLNHNVMYWYQQKSSQAPKLLFHYYDKDFNNEADTPDNFQSRRPNTSFCFLDIRSPGLGDTAMYLCATSRVAGVGNEQFFGPGTRLTVL.

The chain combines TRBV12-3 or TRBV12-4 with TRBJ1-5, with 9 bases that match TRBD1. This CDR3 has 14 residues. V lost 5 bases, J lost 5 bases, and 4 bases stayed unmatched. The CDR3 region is CASSQGTGHQPQHF. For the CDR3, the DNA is TGTGCCAGCAGTCAAGGGACAGGGCATCAGCCCCAGCATTTT.

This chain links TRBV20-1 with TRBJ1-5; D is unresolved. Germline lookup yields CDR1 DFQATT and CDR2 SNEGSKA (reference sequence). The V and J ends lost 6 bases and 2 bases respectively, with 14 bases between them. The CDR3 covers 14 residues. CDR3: CSASGGGRNQPQHF. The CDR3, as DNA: TGCAGTGCCTCAGGTGGAGGCCGCAATCAGCCCCAGCATTTT.

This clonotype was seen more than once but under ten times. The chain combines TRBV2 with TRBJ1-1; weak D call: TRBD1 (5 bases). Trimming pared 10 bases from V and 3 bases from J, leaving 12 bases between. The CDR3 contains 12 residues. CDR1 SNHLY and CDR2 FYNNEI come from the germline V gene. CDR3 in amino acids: CATLGVDTEAFF. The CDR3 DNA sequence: TGTGCCACTCTAGGGGTCGACACTGAAGCTTTCTTT. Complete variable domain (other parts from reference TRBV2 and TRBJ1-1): EPEVTQTPSHQVTQMGQEVILRCVPISNHLYFYWYRQILGQKVEFLVSFYNNEISEKSEIFDDQFSVERPDGSNFTLKIRSTKLEDSAMYFCATLGVDTEAFFGQGTRLTVV.

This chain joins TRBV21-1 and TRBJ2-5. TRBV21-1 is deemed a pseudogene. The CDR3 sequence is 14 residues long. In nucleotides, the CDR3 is TGTGCCAGCAGCAAAGTCTCCAAACAGGAGACCCAGTACTTC. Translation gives CASSKVSKQETQYF.

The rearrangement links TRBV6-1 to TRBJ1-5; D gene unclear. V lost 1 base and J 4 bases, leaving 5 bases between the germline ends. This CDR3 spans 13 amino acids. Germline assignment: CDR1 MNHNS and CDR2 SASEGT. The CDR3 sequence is CASSEEVNQPQHF. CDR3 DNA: TGTGCCAGCAGTGAAGAGGTAAATCAGCCCCAGCATTTT.

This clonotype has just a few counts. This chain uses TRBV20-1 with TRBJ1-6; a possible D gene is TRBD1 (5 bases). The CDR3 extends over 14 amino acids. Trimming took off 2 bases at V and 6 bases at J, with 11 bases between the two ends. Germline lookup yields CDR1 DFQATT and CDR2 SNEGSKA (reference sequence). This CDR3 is CSARSGSGNSPLHF. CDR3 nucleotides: TGCAGTGCTAGATCAGGGAGTGGTAATTCACCCCTCCACTTT.

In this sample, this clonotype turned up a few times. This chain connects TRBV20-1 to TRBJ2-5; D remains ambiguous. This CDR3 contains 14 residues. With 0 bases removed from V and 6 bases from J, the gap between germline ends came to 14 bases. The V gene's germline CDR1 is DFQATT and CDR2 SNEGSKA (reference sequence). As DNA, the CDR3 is TGCAGTGCTAGAGAGGACGGGTCCGTGCAGACCCAGTACTTC. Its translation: CSAREDGSVQTQYF.

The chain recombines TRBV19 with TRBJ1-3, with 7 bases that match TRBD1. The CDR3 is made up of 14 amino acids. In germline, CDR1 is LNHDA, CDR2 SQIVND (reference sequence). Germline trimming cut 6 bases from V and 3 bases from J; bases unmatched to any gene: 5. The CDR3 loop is CASRLQGNGNTIYF. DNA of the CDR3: TGTGCCAGTAGACTACAGGGGAATGGAAACACCATATATTTT.

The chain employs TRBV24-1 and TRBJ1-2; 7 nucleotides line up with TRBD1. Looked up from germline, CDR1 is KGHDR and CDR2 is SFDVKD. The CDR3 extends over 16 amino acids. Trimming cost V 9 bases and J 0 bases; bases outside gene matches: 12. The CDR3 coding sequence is TGTGCCACCCTTCGCACAGGGGCCGTCGCTAACTATGGCTACACCTTC. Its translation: CATLRTGAVANYGYTF.

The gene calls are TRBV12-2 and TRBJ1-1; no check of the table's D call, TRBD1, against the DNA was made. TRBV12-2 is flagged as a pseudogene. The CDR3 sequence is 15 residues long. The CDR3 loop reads CASRHRRGPNTEAFF. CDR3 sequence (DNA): TGTGCAAGTCGGCACCGCAGGGGCCCGAACACTGAAGCTTTCTTT.

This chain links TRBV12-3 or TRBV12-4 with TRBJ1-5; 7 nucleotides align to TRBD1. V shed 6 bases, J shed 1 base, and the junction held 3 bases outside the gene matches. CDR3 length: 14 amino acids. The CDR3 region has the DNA TGTGCCAGCAGATCGACAGGGAGCAATCAGCCCCAGCATTTT. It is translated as CASRSTGSNQPQHF.

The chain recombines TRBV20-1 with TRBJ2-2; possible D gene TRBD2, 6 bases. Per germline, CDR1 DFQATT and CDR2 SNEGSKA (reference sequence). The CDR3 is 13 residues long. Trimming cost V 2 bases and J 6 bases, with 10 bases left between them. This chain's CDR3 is CSARTPSAGELFF. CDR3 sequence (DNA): TGCAGTGCTAGAACACCTAGCGCCGGGGAGCTGTTTTTT.

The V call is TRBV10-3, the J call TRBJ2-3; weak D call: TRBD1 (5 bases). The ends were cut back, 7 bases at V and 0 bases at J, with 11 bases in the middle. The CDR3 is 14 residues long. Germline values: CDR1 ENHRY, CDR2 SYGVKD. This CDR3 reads CAIKGLGSTDTQYF. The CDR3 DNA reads TGTGCCATCAAGGGGCTGGGTAGCACAGATACGCAGTATTTT.

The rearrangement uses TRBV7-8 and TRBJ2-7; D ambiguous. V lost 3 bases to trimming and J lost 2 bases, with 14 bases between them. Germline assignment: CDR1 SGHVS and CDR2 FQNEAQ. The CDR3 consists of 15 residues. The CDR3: CASSFRRAKPYEQYF. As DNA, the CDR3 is TGTGCCAGCAGCTTCCGCCGGGCCAAACCCTACGAGCAGTACTTC.